One sample yielded the 3 T cell receptor beta chains listed below, sequenced in a study of post-analysis software for immune sequencing data. Unique-molecular-identifier-tagged TCR beta cDNA libraries were used. Each CDR3 protein is one row after TCRdb ran MiXCR on the PCR reads. The sample includes around 700,000 distinct CDR3 sequences, 55% to 60% seen only once; the top ten take roughly 12%. Overall study results and limits: Five TRBV segments, including TRBV5-6, TRBV5-1 and TRBV20-1, were more frequent in patients than controls.

Which antigens these TCRs recognize remains unknown. Specimen: blood. The receptors derive from a girl aged 2-10 years with multiple sclerosis.

Here the CDR3 DNA reads TGCGCCAGCAGGGGGGGGGCGACCAACACTGAAGCTTTCTTT. It yields the protein CASRGGATNTEAFF. This chain links TRBV5-1 with TRBJ1-1; D possibly corresponds to TRBD1 (6 bases). Germline V CDR1 and CDR2: SGHRS, YFSETQ. This CDR3 has 14 amino acids. The V and J ends lost 5 bases and 2 bases respectively, with 13 bases between them.

This rearrangement joins TRBV12-3 or TRBV12-4 to TRBJ2-5, with D possibly being TRBD1 (7 bases). The CDR3 is made up of 16 amino acids. Trimming pared 10 bases from V and 4 bases from J, leaving 25 bases between. The CDR3 nucleotides are TGTGCCACCACTCTTTCTACAGGGGCGGAGGGAGAGACCCAGTACTTC. It translates to CATTLSTGAEGETQYF.

The chain couples TRBV5-1 to TRBJ2-5, with D uncertain. The tail of the sequence fits TRBJ2-7 better, so the J call may be wrong. Germline CDR1 and CDR2: SGHRS and YFSETQ. The CDR3 contains 13 residues. The CDR3 sequence is CASSKTVRGEQYF. DNA of the CDR3: TGCGCCAGCAGCAAGACCGTACGCGGCGAGCAGTACTTC.